The present TCR beta chain was sequenced within a study of blood T cell repertoires in COVID-19 (dated by TCRdb to 2019 to 2021). Describing the broader study: Samples covering the acute and convalescent phases of COVID-19 were provided by collaborators in the United States, Italy and Spain. The material from the prospective study consisted of cDNA or gDNA derived from T cells, B-cell-depleted T cells, or PBMCs. HLA class I and class II types, where available, came from metadata supplied by the sample provider rather than from assay-based typing. A freely available public database, intended as a resource for researchers studying the immune response to SARS-CoV-2, is where the repertoires were released. A de-identified subject ID, COVID-19 status, age in years and sex were almost always included in the sample metadata. Subjects who had been exposed to COVID-19, were actively infected with it, or had recovered from it provided the deeply sampled blood TCRbeta repertoires that made up the dataset. The samples were drawn from two sources: the first 160 participants of the ongoing ImmuneRACE study, and some 1,300 subjects contributed by 6 global collaborators.

In Seattle, one collaborating source enrolled patients while the infection was active and tracked those patients longitudinally over the course of disease. Collaborating institutions collected whole blood in K2EDTA tubes following their own protocols. For TCRbeta analysis, collaborator samples were shipped as frozen whole blood, as isolated PBMCs, or as DNA extracted from either sample type. Concerning this clone itself: Its antigen remains unidentified. Qualities for individual bases were not recorded, and no much larger clone is one base off.

The immunoSEQ Assay, a bias-controlled multiplex PCR, was used to amplify TCRbeta CDR3 regions from genomic DNA. The authors processed their data as follows. Nucleated cell counts per sample were estimated from amplification of reference gene primers within the assay. To quantify the absolute abundance of each unique TCRbeta CDR3 rearrangement, sequence reads were collapsed and filtered. For each sample, productive Simpson clonality was calculated by taking the square root of Simpson's diversity index across productive rearrangements. Drawn from immuneACCESS, this table holds only the in-frame rearrangements with V and J called that TCRdb kept. Clones are partly lost; checked studies trace under half to an unresolved V gene and leave the rest unexplained. V and J calls and clone size are given by that table; D and trimming were obtained from the DNA. The sample yields around 260,000 clones; around 86% were counted once. Approximately 5.3% of the sample comes from the top ten.

In the germline V gene (reference sequence), CDR1 corresponds to GTSNPN and CDR2 to SVGIG. Reading from cysteine to phenylalanine, the CDR3 counts 16 amino acids. Kept here is only the CDR3 DNA, which spans 48 bases and is read in frame from base 1. Here V drops 4 bases and J drops 6 bases, and the junction holds 8 bases not matched to any gene. Study-wide conclusions, independent of this receptor: The quantity of clinical and demographic metadata differed by source and by participant and was supplied without curation.

This chain joins TRBV30 to TRBJ2-2; 13 bases in between match TRBD2. This sequence was found in a woman aged 60-75 years with COVID-19, enrolled during active disease. The sequencing sample was made of peripheral blood. The DNA sequence is given as TGTGCCTGGACCGGACTAGCGGGAGTAGAACCCGGGGAGCTGTTTTTT. Translated, this gives CAWTGLAGVEPGELFF.